This T cell receptor (beta chain) came from a study of T cells after yellow fever vaccination. Findings of the study overall: Repertoires sorted by FACS could include abundant clonotypes that are contaminants from the bulk population. Post-booster repertoires contained most primary-vaccination clones again (about 95% CD4, 88% CD8).

TCRdb fed the 5' RACE reads into MiXCR, producing one record per CDR3 protein. The table has fewer than 350,000 distinct CDR3 sequences, 8.7% seen once. Concerning this clonotype: Its target is unknown.

This CDR3 comprises 17 residues. The ends were cut back, 0 bases at V and 4 bases at J, with 16 bases in the middle. Germline V lookup: CDR1 SGHNT, CDR2 YYREEE (reference sequence). This chain joins TRBV5-4 and TRBJ2-2, with a weak D call TRBD2 (5 bases). This receptor was obtained from a man between 18 and 35 years old who received the YFV17D yellow fever vaccine. The source material was PBMCs, sampled on the day of the first yellow fever vaccination. DNA for the CDR3: TGTGCCAGCAGCTTGGGAGTTAGGGAGTCAGGCACCGGGGAGCTGTTTTTT. Encoded protein: CASSLGVRESGTGELFF.